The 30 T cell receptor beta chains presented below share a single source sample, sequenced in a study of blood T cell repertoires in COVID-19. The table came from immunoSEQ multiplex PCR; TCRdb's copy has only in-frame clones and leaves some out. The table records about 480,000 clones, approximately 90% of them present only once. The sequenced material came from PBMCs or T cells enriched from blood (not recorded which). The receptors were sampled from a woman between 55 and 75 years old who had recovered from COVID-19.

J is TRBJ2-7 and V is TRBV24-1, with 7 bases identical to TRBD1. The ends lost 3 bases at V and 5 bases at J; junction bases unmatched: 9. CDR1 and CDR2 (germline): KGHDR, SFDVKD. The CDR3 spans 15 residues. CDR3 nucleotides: TGTGCCACCAGTGATCAGCAGACAGGGCCGCACGAGCAGTACTTC. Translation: CATSDQQTGPHEQYF.

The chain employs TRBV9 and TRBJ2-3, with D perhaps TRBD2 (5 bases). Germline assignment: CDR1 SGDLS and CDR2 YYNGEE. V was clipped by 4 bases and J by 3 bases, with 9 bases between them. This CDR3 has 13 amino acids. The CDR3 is CASSKLGTDTQYF. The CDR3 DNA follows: TGTGCCAGCAGCAAACTAGGAACAGATACGCAGTATTTT.

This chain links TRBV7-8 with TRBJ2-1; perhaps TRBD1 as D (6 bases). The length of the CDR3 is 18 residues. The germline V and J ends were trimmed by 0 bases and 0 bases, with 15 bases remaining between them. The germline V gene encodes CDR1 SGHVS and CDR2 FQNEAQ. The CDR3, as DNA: TGTGCCAGCAGCTTAGCTCCGGACAGTTTTAGCTCCTACAATGAGCAGTTCTTC. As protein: CASSLAPDSFSSYNEQFF.

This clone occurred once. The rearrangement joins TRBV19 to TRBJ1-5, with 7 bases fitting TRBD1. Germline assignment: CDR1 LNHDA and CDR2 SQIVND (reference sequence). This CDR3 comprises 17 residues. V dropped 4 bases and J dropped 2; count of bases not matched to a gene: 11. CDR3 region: CASSNPSQGVGNQPQHF. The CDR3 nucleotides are TGTGCCAGTAGTAATCCCTCTCAGGGGGTGGGCAATCAGCCCCAGCATTTT.

CDR3 amino acids: CASSPYSYGYTF. The CDR3 DNA is TGTGCCAGCAGTCCATACAGCTATGGCTACACCTTC. This chain uses TRBV12-3 or TRBV12-4 with TRBJ1-2; no firm D call. This CDR3 has 12 amino acids. V gave up 5 bases and J gave up 4 bases, with 8 bases separating them.

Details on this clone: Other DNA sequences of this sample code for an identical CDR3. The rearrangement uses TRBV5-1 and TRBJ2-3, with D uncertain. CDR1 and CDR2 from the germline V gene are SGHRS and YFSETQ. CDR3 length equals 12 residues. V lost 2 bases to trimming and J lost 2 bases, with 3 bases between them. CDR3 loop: CASSFSTDTQYF. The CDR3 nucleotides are TGCGCCAGCAGCTTCTCCACAGATACGCAGTATTTT. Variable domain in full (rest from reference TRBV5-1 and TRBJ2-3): KAGVTQTPRYLIKTRGQQVTLSCSPISGHRSVSWYQQTPGQGLQFLFEYFSETQRNKGNFPGRFSGRQFSNSRSEMNVSTLELGDSALYLCASSFSTDTQYFGPGTRLTVL.

The DNA for the CDR3 is TGTGCCAGCCGAGACGGAGCTAACTATGGCTACACCTTC. Translating it yields CASRDGANYGYTF. The chain links TRBV9 to TRBJ1-2; no reliable D call. V was pared by 7 bases and J by 0 bases, with 10 bases between. The CDR3 runs 13 residues. From germline, CDR1 is SGDLS and CDR2 YYNGEE. The full variable domain, completed using reference TRBV9 and TRBJ1-2, is DSGVTQTPKHLITATGQRVTLRCSPRSGDLSVYWYQQSLDQGLQFLIQYYNGEERAKGNILERFSAQQFPDLHSELNLSSLELGDSALYFCASRDGANYGYTFGSGTRLTVV.

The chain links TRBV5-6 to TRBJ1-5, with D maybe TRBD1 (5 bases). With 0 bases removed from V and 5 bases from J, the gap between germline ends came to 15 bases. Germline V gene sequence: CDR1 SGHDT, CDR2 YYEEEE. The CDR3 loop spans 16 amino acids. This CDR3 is CASSLGNRWGYQPQHF. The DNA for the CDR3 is TGTGCCAGCAGCTTGGGGAACAGGTGGGGATATCAGCCCCAGCATTTT.

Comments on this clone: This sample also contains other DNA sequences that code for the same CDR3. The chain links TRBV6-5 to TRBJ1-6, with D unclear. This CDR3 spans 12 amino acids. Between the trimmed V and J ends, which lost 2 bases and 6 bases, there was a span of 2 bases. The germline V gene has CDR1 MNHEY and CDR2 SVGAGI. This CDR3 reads CASSYLNSPLHF. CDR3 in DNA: TGTGCCAGCAGTTACCTTAATTCACCCCTCCACTTT.

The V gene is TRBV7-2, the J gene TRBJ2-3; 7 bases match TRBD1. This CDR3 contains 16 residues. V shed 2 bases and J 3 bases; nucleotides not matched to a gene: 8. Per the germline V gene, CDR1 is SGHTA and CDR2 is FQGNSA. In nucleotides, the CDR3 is TGTGCCAGCAGCTTATCTCCAGGGGGTGGGACAGATACGCAGTATTTT. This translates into CASSLSPGGGTDTQYF.

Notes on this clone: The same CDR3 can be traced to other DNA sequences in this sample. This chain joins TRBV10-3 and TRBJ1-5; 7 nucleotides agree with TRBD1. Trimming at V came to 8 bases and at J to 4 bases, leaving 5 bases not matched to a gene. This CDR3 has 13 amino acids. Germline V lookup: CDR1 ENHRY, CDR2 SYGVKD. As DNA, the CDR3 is TGTGCCATCTCTGGGACAGATAATCAGCCCCAGCATTTT. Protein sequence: CAISGTDNQPQHF.

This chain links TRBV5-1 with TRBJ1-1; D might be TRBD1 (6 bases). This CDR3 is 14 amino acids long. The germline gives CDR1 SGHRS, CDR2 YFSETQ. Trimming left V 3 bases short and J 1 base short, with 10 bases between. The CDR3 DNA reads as TGCGCCAGCAGCTACGTACAGGGGAACACTGAAGCTTTCTTT. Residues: CASSYVQGNTEAFF. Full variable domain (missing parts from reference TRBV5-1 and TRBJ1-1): KAGVTQTPRYLIKTRGQQVTLSCSPISGHRSVSWYQQTPGQGLQFLFEYFSETQRNKGNFPGRFSGRQFSNSRSEMNVSTLELGDSALYLCASSYVQGNTEAFFGQGTRLTVV.

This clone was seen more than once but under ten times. CDR3 DNA sequence: TGTGCCAGCAAGGTACGGCTAGCGCCCAATGAGCAGTTCTTC. Translating it yields CASKVRLAPNEQFF. The V call is TRBV28, the J call TRBJ2-1; D is perhaps TRBD2 (6 bases). CDR3 length equals 14 residues. Germline V gene lookup returns CDR1 MDHEN and CDR2 SYDVKM. V was cut by 7 bases and J by 6 bases, with 16 bases left in between.

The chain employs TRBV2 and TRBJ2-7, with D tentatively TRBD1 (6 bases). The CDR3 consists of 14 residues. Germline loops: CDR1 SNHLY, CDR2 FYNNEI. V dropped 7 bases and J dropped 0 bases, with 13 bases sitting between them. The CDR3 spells CASKKRGSSYEQYF. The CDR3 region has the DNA TGTGCCAGCAAAAAGAGGGGGAGCTCCTACGAGCAGTACTTC.

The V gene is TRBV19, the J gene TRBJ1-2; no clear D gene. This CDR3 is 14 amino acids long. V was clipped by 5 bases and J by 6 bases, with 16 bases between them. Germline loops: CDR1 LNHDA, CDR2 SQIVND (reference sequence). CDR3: CASSPVLWSHGYTF. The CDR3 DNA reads TGTGCCAGTAGTCCGGTATTGTGGAGCCATGGCTACACCTTC.

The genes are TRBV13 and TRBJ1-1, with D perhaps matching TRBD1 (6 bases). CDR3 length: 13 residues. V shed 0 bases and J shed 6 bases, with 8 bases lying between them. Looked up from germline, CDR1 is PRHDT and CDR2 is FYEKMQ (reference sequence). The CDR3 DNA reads TGTGCCAGCAGCTTAGGGAGGGGGTCTGAAGCTTTCTTT. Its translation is CASSLGRGSEAFF.

CDR3 DNA: TGCGCCAGCAGCTTGGCCGAAGGGGAATCCAACGTCCTGACTTTC. It encodes CASSLAEGESNVLTF. The chain links TRBV5-1 to TRBJ2-6, with a possible D match to TRBD1 (5 bases). The V and J ends lost 0 bases and 8 bases respectively, with 12 bases between them. This CDR3 is built from 15 residues. CDR1 and CDR2 from the germline V gene are SGHRS and YFSETQ.

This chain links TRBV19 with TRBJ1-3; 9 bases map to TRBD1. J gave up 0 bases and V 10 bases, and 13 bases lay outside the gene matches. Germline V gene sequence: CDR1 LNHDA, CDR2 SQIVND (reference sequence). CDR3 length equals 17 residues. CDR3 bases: TGTGCCACCGCCAACCGGGGACAGGGTCTCTCTGGAAACACCATATATTTT. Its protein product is CATANRGQGLSGNTIYF. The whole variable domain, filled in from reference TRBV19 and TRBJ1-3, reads DGGITQSPKYLFRKEGQNVTLSCEQNLNHDAMYWYRQDPGQGLRLIYYSQIVNDFQKGDIAEGYSVSREKKESFPLTVTSAQKNPTAFYLCATANRGQGLSGNTIYFGEGSWLTVV.

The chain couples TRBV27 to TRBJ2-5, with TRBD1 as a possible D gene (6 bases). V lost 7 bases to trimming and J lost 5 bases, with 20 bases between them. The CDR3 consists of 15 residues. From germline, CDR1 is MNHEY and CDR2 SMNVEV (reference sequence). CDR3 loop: CASNILRGHQETQYF. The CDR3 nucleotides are TGTGCCAGCAACATCCTCAGGGGCCATCAGGAGACCCAGTACTTC.

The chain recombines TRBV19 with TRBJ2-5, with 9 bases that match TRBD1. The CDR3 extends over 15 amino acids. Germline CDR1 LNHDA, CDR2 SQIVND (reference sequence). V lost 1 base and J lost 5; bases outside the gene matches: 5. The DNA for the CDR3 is TGTGCCAGTAGTATAGTAGGTGACAGGGGGGAGACCCAGTACTTC. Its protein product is CASSIVGDRGETQYF.

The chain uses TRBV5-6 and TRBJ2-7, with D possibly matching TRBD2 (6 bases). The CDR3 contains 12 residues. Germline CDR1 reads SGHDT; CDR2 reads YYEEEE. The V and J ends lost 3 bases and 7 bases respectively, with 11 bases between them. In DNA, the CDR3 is TGTGCCAGCAGCTGGGGAGGCGGGGAGCAGTACGTC. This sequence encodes CASSWGGGEQYV.

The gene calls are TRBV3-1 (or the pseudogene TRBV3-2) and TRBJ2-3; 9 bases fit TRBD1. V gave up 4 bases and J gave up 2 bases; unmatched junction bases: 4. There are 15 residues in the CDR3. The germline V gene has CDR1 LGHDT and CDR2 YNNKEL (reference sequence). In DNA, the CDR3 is TGTGCCAGCAGCCTGGGACAGGGTACCACAGATACGCAGTATTTT. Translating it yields CASSLGQGTTDTQYF.

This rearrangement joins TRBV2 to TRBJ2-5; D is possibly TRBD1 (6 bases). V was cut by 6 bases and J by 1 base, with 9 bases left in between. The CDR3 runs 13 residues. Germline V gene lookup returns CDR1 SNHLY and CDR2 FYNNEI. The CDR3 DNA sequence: TGTGCCAGCAGACGGGACATCCAAGAGACCCAGTACTTC. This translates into CASRRDIQETQYF.

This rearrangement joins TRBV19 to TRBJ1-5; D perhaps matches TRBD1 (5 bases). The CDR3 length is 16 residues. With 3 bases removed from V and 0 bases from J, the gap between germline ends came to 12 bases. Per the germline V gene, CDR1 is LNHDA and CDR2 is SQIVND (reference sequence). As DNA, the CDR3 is TGTGCCAGTAGTATGGTCAGGGTCTATAGCAATCAGCCCCAGCATTTT. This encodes CASSMVRVYSNQPQHF.

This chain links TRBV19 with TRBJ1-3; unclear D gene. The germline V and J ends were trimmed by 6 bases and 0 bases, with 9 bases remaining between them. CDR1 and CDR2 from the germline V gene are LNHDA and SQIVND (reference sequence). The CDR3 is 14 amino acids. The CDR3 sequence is CASRRANSGNTIYF. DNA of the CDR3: TGTGCCAGTAGGAGGGCGAACTCTGGAAACACCATATATTTT. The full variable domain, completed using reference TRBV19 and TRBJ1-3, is DGGITQSPKYLFRKEGQNVTLSCEQNLNHDAMYWYRQDPGQGLRLIYYSQIVNDFQKGDIAEGYSVSREKKESFPLTVTSAQKNPTAFYLCASRRANSGNTIYFGEGSWLTVV.

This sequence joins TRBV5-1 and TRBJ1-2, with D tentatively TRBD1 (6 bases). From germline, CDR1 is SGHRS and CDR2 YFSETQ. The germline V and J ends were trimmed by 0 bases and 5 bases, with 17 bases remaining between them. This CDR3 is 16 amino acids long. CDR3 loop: CASSLGSGGRFYGYTF. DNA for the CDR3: TGCGCCAGCAGCTTGGGATCGGGGGGGCGCTTTTATGGCTACACCTTC. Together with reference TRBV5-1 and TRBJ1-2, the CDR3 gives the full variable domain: KAGVTQTPRYLIKTRGQQVTLSCSPISGHRSVSWYQQTPGQGLQFLFEYFSETQRNKGNFPGRFSGRQFSNSRSEMNVSTLELGDSALYLCASSLGSGGRFYGYTFGSGTRLTVV.

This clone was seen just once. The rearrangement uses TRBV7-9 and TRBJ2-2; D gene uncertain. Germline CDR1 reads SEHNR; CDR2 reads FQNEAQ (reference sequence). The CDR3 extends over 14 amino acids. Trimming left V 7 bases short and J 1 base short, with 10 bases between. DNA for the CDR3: TGTGCCAGCACCCTAGACGGGAACACCGGGGAGCTGTTTTTT. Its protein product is CASTLDGNTGELFF.

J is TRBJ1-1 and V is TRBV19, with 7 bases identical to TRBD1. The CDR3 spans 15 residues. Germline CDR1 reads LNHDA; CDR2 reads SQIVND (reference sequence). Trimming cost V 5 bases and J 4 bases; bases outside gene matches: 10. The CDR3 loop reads CASSPWTGWTTEAFF. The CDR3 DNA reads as TGTGCCAGTAGTCCCTGGACAGGTTGGACCACTGAAGCTTTCTTT.

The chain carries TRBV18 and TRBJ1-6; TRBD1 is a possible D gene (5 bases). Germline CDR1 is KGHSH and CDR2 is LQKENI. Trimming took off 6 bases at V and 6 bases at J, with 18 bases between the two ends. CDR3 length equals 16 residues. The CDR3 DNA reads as TGTGCCAGCTCTCCCCGCGGAGGGGAGGGTAATTCACCCCTCCACTTT. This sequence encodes CASSPRGGEGNSPLHF.

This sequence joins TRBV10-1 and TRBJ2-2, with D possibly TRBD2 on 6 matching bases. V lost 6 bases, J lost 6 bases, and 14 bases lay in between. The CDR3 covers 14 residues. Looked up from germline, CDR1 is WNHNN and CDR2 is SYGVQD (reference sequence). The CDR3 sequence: CASRWGGWAGELFF. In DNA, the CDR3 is TGCGCCAGCAGGTGGGGAGGTTGGGCCGGGGAGCTGTTTTTT.